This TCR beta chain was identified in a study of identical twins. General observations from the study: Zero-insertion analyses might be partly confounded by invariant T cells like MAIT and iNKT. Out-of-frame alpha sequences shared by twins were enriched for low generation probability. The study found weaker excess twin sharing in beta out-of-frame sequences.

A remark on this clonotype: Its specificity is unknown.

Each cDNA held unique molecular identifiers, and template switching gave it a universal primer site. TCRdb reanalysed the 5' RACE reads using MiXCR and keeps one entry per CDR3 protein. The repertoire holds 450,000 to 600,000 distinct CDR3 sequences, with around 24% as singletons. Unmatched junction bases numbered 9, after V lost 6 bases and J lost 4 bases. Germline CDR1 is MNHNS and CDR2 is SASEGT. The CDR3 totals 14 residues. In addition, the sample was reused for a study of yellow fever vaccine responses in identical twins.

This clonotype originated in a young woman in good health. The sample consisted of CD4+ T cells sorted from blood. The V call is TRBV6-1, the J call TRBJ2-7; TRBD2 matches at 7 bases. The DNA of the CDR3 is TGTGCCAGCAGCCCCGGGGCGGGGGAATACGAGCAGTACTTC. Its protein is CASSPGAGEYEQYF.